This T cell receptor beta chain was recovered during a study of shared clonotypes between healthy human individuals. Profiling relied on immunoSEQ multiplex PCR, and the TCRdb table lists in-frame clones only, not all of them. This table holds 450,000 to 500,000 clones, roughly 85% found once. The CDR3 is 13 amino acids. Trimming shortened V by 4 bases and J by 8 bases, and 15 bases separated the two germline ends. Germline CDR1 reads SGHRS; CDR2 reads YFSETQ. Sequenced: PBMCs. This receptor was obtained from a woman between 40 and 55 years old in good health. Some clones in this sample may be carry-over from other donors' samples. The chain is built from TRBV5-1 and TRBJ1-1, with D uncertain. The CDR3, as DNA: TGCGCCAGCAGCACAACGACCATGGGCGAAGCTTTCTTT. This codes for CASSTTTMGEAFF. The full variable domain, with the rest looked up from reference TRBV5-1 and TRBJ1-1, is KAGVTQTPRYLIKTRGQQVTLSCSPISGHRSVSWYQQTPGQGLQFLFEYFSETQRNKGNFPGRFSGRQFSNSRSEMNVSTLELGDSALYLCASSTTTMGEAFFGQGTRLTVV.